Below are 11 T cell receptor beta chains sequenced from a single sample in a study of blood T cells in healthy people across ages. Together with a sample-barcoded 5' primer, a J-beta primer mix was included in a second PCR lasting about 7 to 11 cycles. TCRdb reprocessed the 5' RACE reads via MiXCR and lists one record per CDR3 protein. This repertoire shows about 640,000 distinct CDR3 sequences, under 30% found once; its top ten account for more than 15%. The specimen was blood. The source of these receptors is a woman of 80 years or more in good health.

The V and J genes are TRBV12-3 or TRBV12-4 and TRBJ2-1; the D gene is possibly TRBD2 (5 bases). Trimming took 2 bases from V and 2 from J, leaving 10 bases between them. The CDR3 contains 15 residues. The CDR3 sequence: CASSLKPAAYNEQFF. CDR3 nucleotide sequence: TGTGCCAGCAGTTTAAAACCAGCGGCCTACAATGAGCAGTTCTTC.

The CDR3 protein is CASSLAGGSGNTIYF. Written as DNA, the CDR3 is TGTGCCAGCAGCTTAGCGGGGGGTTCTGGAAACACCATATATTTT. The V call is TRBV7-8, the J call TRBJ1-3; TRBD1 might be the D (5 bases). This CDR3 is 15 amino acids long. V shed 0 bases and J shed 1 base, with 7 bases lying between them. From germline, CDR1 is SGHVS and CDR2 FQNEAQ.

This chain joins TRBV5-1 and TRBJ2-7, with 8 bases aligning to TRBD1. CDR1 SGHRS and CDR2 YFSETQ come from the germline V gene. The CDR3 consists of 14 residues. The ends lost 1 base at V and 6 bases at J; junction bases unmatched: 6. The CDR3 is CASSLRQGASEQYF. In nucleotides, the CDR3 is TGCGCCAGCAGCTTGCGGCAGGGGGCAAGCGAGCAGTACTTC.

Turning to this clonotype: Because it lacks the conserved phenylalanine or tryptophan at the end, this CDR3 is likely a read error. It is unclear where the CDR3 begins or ends on the DNA, so no DNA is shown, and the CDR3 is as TCRdb lists it. The V and J genes are TRBV12-3 or TRBV12-4 and TRBJ2-3; TRBD1, the table's D call, was not compared with the DNA. The CDR3 contains 16 residues when both ends are counted. The CDR3 loop reads CASSFRTGGYADAEYS.

Ten or more counts support this clonotype. The chain joins TRBV4-2 to TRBJ2-7, with D possibly being TRBD1 or TRBD2 (5 bases each). This CDR3 has 14 residues. CDR1 is LGHNA, CDR2 YNFKEQ, per germline. With 3 bases removed from V and 6 bases from J, the gap between germline ends came to 15 bases. CDR3 in DNA: TGTGCCAGCAGCCAGAGGCAGGGAGTAGTCGAGCAGTACTTC. This gives the protein CASSQRQGVVEQYF.

With regard to this clonotype: The junction differs from germline at one of its ends, possibly a read error. The CDR3 reads CGATWTSGGLSTDTQYF. CDR3 nucleotides: TGCGGTGCTACTTGGACTAGCGGGGGCCTTAGCACAGATACGCAGTATTTT. This sequence joins TRBV20-1 and TRBJ2-3, with 13 bases aligning to TRBD2. Per germline, CDR1 DFQATT and CDR2 SNEGSKA (reference sequence). The CDR3 has 17 residues.

This clonotype appeared many times. The V call is TRBV6-5, the J call TRBJ2-1, with a weak D call TRBD2 (5 bases). The germline V gene encodes CDR1 MNHEY and CDR2 SVGAGI. Trimming removed 5 bases at V and 0 bases at J, with 11 bases between. CDR3 size: 15 residues. CDR3 residues: CASSIGLTSYNEQFF. The CDR3 DNA follows: TGTGCCAGCAGTATTGGACTCACCTCCTACAATGAGCAGTTCTTC.

Remarks on this clonotype: A much larger clonotype is one base distant, so this may be a read error. This chain links TRBV6-1 with TRBJ2-7; D could derive from TRBD1 or TRBD2 (6 bases each). Germline V gene data show CDR1 as MNHNS and CDR2 as SASEGT. The CDR3 runs to 14 residues. This CDR3 reads CASSETGGDYEQDF. Written as DNA, the CDR3 is TGTGCCAGCAGTGAGACCGGGGGCGATTACGAGCAGGACTTC.

This chain uses TRBV7-7 with TRBJ2-5, with 11 bases fitting TRBD2. Trimming removed 1 base from V and 3 bases from J; junction bases left unmatched: 4. Looked up from germline, CDR1 is SSHAT and CDR2 is FNYEAQ (reference sequence). CDR3 size: 16 residues. The CDR3 DNA follows: TGTGCCAGCAGCTTAGAGGGTAGCGGGGGGGAAGAGACCCAGTACTTC. Translated: CASSLEGSGGEETQYF.

This clonotype was observed a single time. At one boundary the junction diverges from the germline segment, which might be a read error. The rearrangement uses TRBV12-3 or TRBV12-4 and TRBJ2-3, with a possible D match to TRBD1 (5 bases). The CDR3 runs to 16 residues. CDR3 sequence reads: CACKGGAGVPGDAQYF. Written as DNA, the CDR3 is TGTGCCTGCAAAGGTGGGGCCGGAGTGCCCGGAGATGCGCAGTATTTT.

This clonotype was detected ten times or more. The chain is built from TRBV20-1 and TRBJ1-4, with unresolved D. V dropped 5 bases and J dropped 5 bases, with 12 bases sitting between them. The CDR3 consists of 13 residues. Germline-derived CDR1 and CDR2 are DFQATT and SNEGSKA (reference sequence). CDR3 DNA sequence: TGCAGTGCTCCAAAGGATCGAAATGAAAAACTGTTTTTT. It translates to CSAPKDRNEKLFF.